Following are 27 T cell receptor beta chains from one sample sequenced in a study of vaccination and CD4 T cells after COVID-19. The Oncomine TCR Beta short-read assay was applied to DNA of cultured CD4+ T cells. TCRdb recomputed calls from the PCR reads with MiXCR, one row per CDR3 protein. The table has about 10,000 distinct CDR3 sequences, around 50% seen once. Treatment in this sample: roughly 11-day PBMC culture with coronavirus spike peptide pools or control peptides (ViraFEST assay). Which antigens these TCRs recognize remains unknown. What was sequenced was CD4+ T cells from blood, cultured in vitro. These TCRs come from a human donor who had recovered from COVID-19.

This chain joins TRBV12-3 or TRBV12-4 and TRBJ2-1; 10 positions match TRBD2. The CDR3 sequence is 16 residues long. J lost 5 bases, V lost 3 bases, and 7 bases had no gene match. The CDR3 here is CASSFRRGLANNEQFF. As DNA, the CDR3 is TGTGCCAGCAGTTTTAGGAGGGGACTAGCGAACAATGAGCAGTTCTTC.

The chain is built from TRBV2 and TRBJ2-7, with a possible D match to TRBD1 (6 bases). V lost 7 bases and J lost 5, with 12 bases in between. The germline CDR1 and CDR2 sequences are SNHLY and FYNNEI. The CDR3 has 12 residues. The chain's CDR3 is CASTRDINEQYF. The CDR3 DNA follows: TGTGCCAGCACCAGGGACATTAACGAGCAGTACTTC.

The chain links TRBV14 to TRBJ1-5, with TRBD1 matching 7 bases. Trimming took 3 bases from V and 6 from J; bases not matched to a gene: 23. The germline V gene has CDR1 SGHDN and CDR2 FVKESK. CDR3 length: 20 amino acids. CDR3 protein: CASSQINPGQGDLRGQPQHF. In nucleotides, the CDR3 is TGTGCCAGCAGCCAGATCAACCCGGGGCAGGGGGATCTGAGAGGTCAGCCCCAGCATTTT. Drawing the rest from reference TRBV14 and TRBJ1-5, the complete variable domain is EAGVTQFPSHSVIEKGQTVTLRCDPISGHDNLYWYRRVMGKEIKFLLHFVKESKQDESGMPNNRFLAERTGGTYSTLKVQPAELEDSGVYFCASSQINPGQGDLRGQPQHFGDGTRLSIL.

The chain couples TRBV2 to TRBJ2-1; D tentatively fits TRBD1 or TRBD2 (6 bases each). With 6 bases removed from V and 8 bases from J, the gap between germline ends came to 11 bases. The CDR3 runs to 12 residues. The germline CDR1 and CDR2 sequences are SNHLY and FYNNEI. CDR3 protein: CASRAGGHEQFF. CDR3 DNA sequence: TGTGCCAGCAGAGCTGGGGGGCATGAGCAGTTCTTC.

V is TRBV20-1 and J is TRBJ2-6; TRBD1 agrees at 11 bases. The V and J ends lost 6 bases and 2 bases, in that order; junction bases with no gene match: 9. The CDR3 runs to 17 residues. The germline V gene encodes CDR1 DFQATT and CDR2 SNEGSKA (reference sequence). CDR3 sequence (DNA): TGCAGTGCCCCCAGGACAGGGGGCTTCACTGGGGCCAACGTCCTGACTTTC. This encodes CSAPRTGGFTGANVLTF.

The CDR3 loop reads CAIRPAGKSTDTQYF. DNA for the CDR3: TGTGCCATCAGGCCGGCCGGGAAGAGCACAGATACGCAGTATTTT. The chain recombines TRBV10-3 with TRBJ2-3, with TRBD2 as a possible D gene (5 bases). V gave up 6 bases and J gave up 0 bases, with 13 bases separating them. The CDR3 has 15 residues. Per germline, CDR1 ENHRY and CDR2 SYGVKD.

This clonotype was seen a few times. CDR3 sequence: CASSQNPGSRAEAFF. The DNA of the CDR3 is TGCGCCAGCAGCCAGAATCCAGGGTCGAGGGCTGAAGCTTTCTTT. The chain joins TRBV4-1 to TRBJ1-1; D may be TRBD1 (5 bases). The germline V gene has CDR1 MGHRA and CDR2 YSYEKL. The CDR3 has 15 amino acids. Trimming pared 3 bases from V and 6 bases from J, leaving 17 bases between.

The V call is TRBV19, the J call TRBJ1-5; 10 bases match TRBD1. The length of the CDR3 is 15 residues. Losses at the gene ends were 6 bases for V and 4 bases for J; bases not matched to a gene: 6. Germline-derived CDR1 and CDR2 are LNHDA and SQIVND (reference sequence). The CDR3 DNA reads TGTGCCAGTAGAGAATGGGGACAGGGGAATCAGCCCCAGCATTTT. Translating gives CASREWGQGNQPQHF. The whole variable domain, remainder taken from reference TRBV19 and TRBJ1-5, is DGGITQSPKYLFRKEGQNVTLSCEQNLNHDAMYWYRQDPGQGLRLIYYSQIVNDFQKGDIAEGYSVSREKKESFPLTVTSAQKNPTAFYLCASREWGQGNQPQHFGDGTRLSIL.

The chain is built from TRBV6-5 and TRBJ2-3; D is uncertain. The V gene lost 2 bases and the J gene lost 1 base, with 1 base spanning the gap. CDR1 is MNHEY and CDR2 is SVGAGI in the germline V gene. The CDR3 is 12 residues long. The CDR3 loop is CASSYGTDTQYF. The CDR3 region has the DNA TGTGCCAGCAGTTACGGCACAGATACGCAGTATTTT.

This clonotype occurred a few times. The chain links TRBV6-1 to TRBJ2-2; D possibly corresponds to TRBD1 (6 bases). The CDR3 covers 14 residues. V gave up 7 bases and J gave up 0 bases, with 9 bases separating them. Per germline, CDR1 MNHNS and CDR2 SASEGT. This CDR3 reads CASTRTANTGELFF. CDR3 DNA sequence: TGTGCCAGCACACGGACAGCGAACACCGGGGAGCTGTTTTTT.

The sample holds a few counts of this clonotype. The V gene is TRBV10-3, the J gene TRBJ2-5, with 8 bases aligning to TRBD2. Germline lookup yields CDR1 ENHRY and CDR2 SYGVKD. J was trimmed by 5 bases and V by 2 bases; bases with no gene match: 22. The CDR3 is 20 residues long. CDR3 region: CAISEPKGLVSPKEGETQYF. The CDR3 bases are TGTGCCATCAGTGAGCCAAAGGGACTAGTGAGTCCCAAAGAGGGGGAGACCCAGTACTTC.

This clonotype is labeled as medium-sized. The chain has TRBV2 and TRBJ1-3; 7 nucleotides line up with TRBD1. With 10 bases clipped from V and 0 bases from J, the junction kept 6 bases outside the gene matches. This CDR3 comprises 14 residues. Germline CDR1 and CDR2: SNHLY and FYNNEI. The CDR3, as DNA: TGTGCCATAGACAGGGATTCCTCTGGAAACACCATATATTTT. It encodes CAIDRDSSGNTIYF.

Only a few counts were recorded for this clonotype. This chain's CDR3 is CSDRPSGRYTF. CDR3 nucleotide sequence: TGCAGTGACCGACCATCGGGACGCTACACCTTC. The rearrangement joins TRBV20-1 to TRBJ1-2, with D possibly being TRBD1 (5 bases). V was clipped by 7 bases and J by 9 bases, with 15 bases between them. The germline V gene has CDR1 DFQATT and CDR2 SNEGSKA (reference sequence). The CDR3 runs 11 residues.

This clonotype was seen a handful of times. The chain carries TRBV7-8 and TRBJ1-1, with TRBD1 matching 8 bases. This CDR3 is 14 amino acids long. Per germline, CDR1 SGHVS and CDR2 FQNEAQ. J gave up 5 bases and V 3 bases, and 5 bases lay outside the gene matches. CDR3 sequence (DNA): TGTGCCAGCAGCTTCGGGACAGGACGAACTGAAGCTTTCTTT. Translated, it gives CASSFGTGRTEAFF.

V and J are TRBV28 and TRBJ1-5; no firm D call. The V end was cut by 3 bases, the J end by 6 bases, with 6 bases between. Per the germline V gene, CDR1 is MDHEN and CDR2 is SYDVKM. There are 12 residues in the CDR3. The CDR3 protein is CASSFPGQPQHF. The CDR3 region has the DNA TGTGCCAGCAGTTTTCCTGGTCAGCCCCAGCATTTT.

In this sample, this clonotype turned up a few times. The CDR3 region is CSASPTGRIKETQYF. DNA for the CDR3: TGCAGTGCTAGCCCAACGGGGAGGATAAAAGAGACCCAGTACTTC. The chain employs TRBV20-1 and TRBJ2-5, with a weak D call TRBD2 (6 bases). Germline loops: CDR1 DFQATT, CDR2 SNEGSKA (reference sequence). This CDR3 is 15 amino acids long. Between the trimmed V and J ends, which lost 3 bases and 3 bases, there was a span of 17 bases.

The table lists this clonotype with a few counts. The CDR3 nucleotides read TGTGCCAGCAGTGCAGAGTCTAGCAATCAGCCCCAGCATTTT. It specifies CASSAESSNQPQHF. The chain combines TRBV6-4 with TRBJ1-5; no firm D call. With 4 bases removed from V and 0 bases from J, the gap between germline ends came to 7 bases. Germline loops: CDR1 MRHNA, CDR2 SNTAGT. The CDR3 extends over 14 amino acids.

The chain couples TRBV18 to TRBJ2-5, with a tentative D call TRBD1 (6 bases). The CDR3 spans 13 residues. V was trimmed by 4 bases and J by 4 bases, leaving 10 bases between them. CDR1 and CDR2 (germline): KGHSH, LQKENI. The DNA for the CDR3 is TGTGCCAGCTCACGACAGGATAGAGAGACCCAGTACTTC. Its protein product is CASSRQDRETQYF.

The chain recombines TRBV12-3 or TRBV12-4 with TRBJ1-1; D unclear. V was cut by 6 bases and J by 0 bases, with 8 bases left in between. This CDR3 is 13 amino acids long. CDR3 bases: TGTGCCAGCAGCGGGCTCCTGAACACTGAAGCTTTCTTT. Translated, it gives CASSGLLNTEAFF.

The chain combines TRBV24-1 with TRBJ2-7; 8 nucleotides align to TRBD1. Germline V CDR1 and CDR2: KGHDR, SFDVKD. J was trimmed by 4 bases and V by 5 bases; bases with no gene match: 6. The CDR3 runs to 14 residues. The CDR3 DNA reads TGTGCCACCAGTGCCAGGGACAGGTGGTACGAGCAGTACTTC. Residues: CATSARDRWYEQYF.

This clonotype has more than one count but fewer than ten. The rearrangement links TRBV6-1 to TRBJ1-6; TRBD1 matches 11 bases. CDR3 size: 17 residues. J lost 8 bases, V lost 5 bases, and 11 bases had no gene match. Per the germline V gene, CDR1 is MNHNS and CDR2 is SASEGT. CDR3 coding DNA: TGTGCCAGCAGTAGCCCCCCCGGACAGGGGGCTTATTCACCCCTCCACTTT. This codes for CASSSPPGQGAYSPLHF.

The chain carries TRBV7-9 and TRBJ2-2; TRBD2 aligns across 15 bases. In germline, CDR1 is SEHNR, CDR2 FQNEAQ (reference sequence). The CDR3 is 17 residues long. The V segment lost 5 bases and the J segment 7 bases; nucleotides outside the gene matches: 8. The CDR3 bases are TGTGCCAGCAGCAGAGGACTAGCGGGAGGGCCGGGCGGGGAGCTGTTTTTT. Translation: CASSRGLAGGPGGELFF.

The CDR3 reads CASSSNRPPPLTGYSYEQYF. CDR3 coding DNA: TGTGCCAGCAGCTCTAACCGACCCCCCCCATTGACAGGGTACTCCTACGAGCAGTACTTC. The chain uses TRBV7-9 and TRBJ2-7, with TRBD1 matching over 7 bases. Germline CDR1 SEHNR, CDR2 FQNEAQ (reference sequence). The CDR3 loop spans 20 amino acids. V lost 4 bases to trimming and J lost 0 bases; unmatched junction nucleotides: 21.

This chain joins TRBV19 and TRBJ2-7; D is possibly TRBD1 (5 bases). The germline V gene has CDR1 LNHDA and CDR2 SQIVND (reference sequence). The V and J ends lost 6 bases and 0 bases respectively, with 12 bases between them. The CDR3 sequence is 14 residues long. The CDR3 coding sequence is TGTGCCAGTAGCACGACAGCGAGCTCCTACGAGCAGTACTTC. Its protein is CASSTTASSYEQYF.

The chain links TRBV7-6 to TRBJ1-3; D is undetermined. V lost 4 bases, J lost 0 bases, and 19 bases lay in between. Germline V gene lookup returns CDR1 SGHVS and CDR2 FNYEAQ. This CDR3 has 18 amino acids. In DNA form, the CDR3 reads TGTGCCAGCAGCTCCACCAGTACCGGTGGGGTCTCTGGAAACACCATATATTTT. This gives the protein CASSSTSTGGVSGNTIYF.

Here the CDR3 reads CASSLSGPGKGTDTQYF. The CDR3 DNA reads as TGTGCCAGTAGCCTATCCGGGCCCGGGAAGGGCACAGATACGCAGTATTTT. The chain is built from TRBV19 and TRBJ2-3; TRBD2 is a possible D gene (5 bases). CDR1 is LNHDA and CDR2 is SQIVND in the germline V gene (reference sequence). V gave up 6 bases and J gave up 1 base, with 20 bases separating them. The length of the CDR3 is 17 residues.

The J gene is TRBJ2-1, the V gene TRBV6-1; maybe TRBD1 (6 bases). The germline gives CDR1 MNHNS, CDR2 SASEGT. V lost 6 bases and J 1 base, leaving 10 bases between the germline ends. This CDR3 comprises 14 residues. The CDR3 DNA reads as TGTGCCAGCAGACTCGGACAGTCCTACAATGAGCAGTTCTTC. Translation gives CASRLGQSYNEQFF.